Only a few counts were recorded for the clone carrying this T cell receptor (beta chain). Sequencing used immunoSEQ multiplex PCR; TCRdb keeps in-frame clones, though not all of them. The sample includes tens of thousands of clones, around 92% of them seen just once. The entry originates in a study of ipilimumab plus nivolumab after autologous stem cell transplantation. Germline-derived CDR1 and CDR2 are KGHSH and LQKENI. This CDR3 region has 13 residues. V gave up 6 bases and J gave up 8 bases; unmatched junction bases: 5. The sequence was obtained from a male donor with multiple myeloma. This chain links TRBV18 with TRBJ1-2; 11 bases agree with TRBD1. The starting material was PBMCs, obtained in a trial of ipilimumab plus nivolumab as post-transplant consolidation. The CDR3 DNA is TGTGCCAGCTCCGGACAGGGGGCACAGGGCTACACCTTC. The encoded protein is CASSGQGAQGYTF.